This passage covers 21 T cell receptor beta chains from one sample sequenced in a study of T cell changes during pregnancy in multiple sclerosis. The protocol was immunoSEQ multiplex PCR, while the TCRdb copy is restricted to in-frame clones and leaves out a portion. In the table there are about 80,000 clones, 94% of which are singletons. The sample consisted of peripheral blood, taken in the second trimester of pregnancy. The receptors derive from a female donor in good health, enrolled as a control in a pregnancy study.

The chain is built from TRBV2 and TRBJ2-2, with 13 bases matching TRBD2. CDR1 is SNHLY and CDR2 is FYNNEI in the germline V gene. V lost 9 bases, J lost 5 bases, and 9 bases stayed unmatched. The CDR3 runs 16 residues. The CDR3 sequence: CARPEPGLAGTGELFF. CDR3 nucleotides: TGTGCCAGACCTGAACCGGGACTAGCGGGGACCGGGGAGCTGTTTTTT.

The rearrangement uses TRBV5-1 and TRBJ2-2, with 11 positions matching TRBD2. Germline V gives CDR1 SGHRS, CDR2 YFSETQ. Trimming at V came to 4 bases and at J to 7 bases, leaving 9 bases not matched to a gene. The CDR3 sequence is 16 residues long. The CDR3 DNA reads TGCGCCAGCAGCCGAGACGGACTAGCGGGTGTCGGGGAGCTGTTTTTT. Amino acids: CASSRDGLAGVGELFF.

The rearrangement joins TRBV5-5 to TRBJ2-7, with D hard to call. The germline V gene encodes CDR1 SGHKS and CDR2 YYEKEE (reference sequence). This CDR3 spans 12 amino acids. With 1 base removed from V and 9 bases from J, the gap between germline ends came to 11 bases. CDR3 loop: CASSLPLELQYF. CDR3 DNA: TGTGCCAGCAGCTTGCCCCTCGAGTTGCAGTACTTC.

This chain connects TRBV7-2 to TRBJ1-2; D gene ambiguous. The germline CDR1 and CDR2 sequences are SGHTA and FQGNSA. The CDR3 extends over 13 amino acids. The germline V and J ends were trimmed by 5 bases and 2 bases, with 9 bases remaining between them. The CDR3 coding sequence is TGTGCCAGCAGCCGTAGTCACAACTATGGCTACACCTTC. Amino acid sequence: CASSRSHNYGYTF.

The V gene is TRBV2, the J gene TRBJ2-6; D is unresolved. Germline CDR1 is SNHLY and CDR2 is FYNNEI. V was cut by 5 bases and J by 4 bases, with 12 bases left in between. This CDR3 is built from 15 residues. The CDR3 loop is CASSLVALGANVLTF. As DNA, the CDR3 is TGTGCCAGCAGTCTGGTGGCTCTGGGGGCCAACGTCCTGACTTTC. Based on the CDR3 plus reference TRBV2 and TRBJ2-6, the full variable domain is EPEVTQTPSHQVTQMGQEVILRCVPISNHLYFYWYRQILGQKVEFLVSFYNNEISEKSEIFDDQFSVERPDGSNFTLKIRSTKLEDSAMYFCASSLVALGANVLTFGAGSRLTVL.

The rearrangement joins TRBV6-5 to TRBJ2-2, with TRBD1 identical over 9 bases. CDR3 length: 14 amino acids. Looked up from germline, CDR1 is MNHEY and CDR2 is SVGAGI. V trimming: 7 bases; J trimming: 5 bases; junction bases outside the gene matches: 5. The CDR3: CASMGQGSTGELFF. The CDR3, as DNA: TGTGCCAGCATGGGACAGGGAAGTACCGGGGAGCTGTTTTTT.

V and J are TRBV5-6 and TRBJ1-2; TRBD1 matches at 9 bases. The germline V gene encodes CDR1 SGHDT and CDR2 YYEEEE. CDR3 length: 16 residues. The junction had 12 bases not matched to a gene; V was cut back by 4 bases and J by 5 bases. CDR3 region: CASSDGTGKSGYGYTF. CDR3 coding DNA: TGTGCCAGCAGCGATGGGACAGGGAAAAGTGGTTATGGCTACACCTTC.

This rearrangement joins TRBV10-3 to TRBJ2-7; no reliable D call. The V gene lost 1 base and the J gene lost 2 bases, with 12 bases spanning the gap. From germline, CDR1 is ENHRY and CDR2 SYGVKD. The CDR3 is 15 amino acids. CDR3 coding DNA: TGTGCCATCAGTGAGTATCTCGGTTCGACCTACGAGCAGTACTTC. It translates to CAISEYLGSTYEQYF.

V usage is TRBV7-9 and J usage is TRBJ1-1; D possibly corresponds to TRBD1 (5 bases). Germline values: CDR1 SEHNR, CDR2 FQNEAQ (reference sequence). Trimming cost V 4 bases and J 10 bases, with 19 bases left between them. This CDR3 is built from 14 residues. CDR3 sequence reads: CASSSGLHWEVAFF. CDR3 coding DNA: TGTGCCAGCAGCTCAGGGCTACATTGGGAGGTAGCTTTCTTT.

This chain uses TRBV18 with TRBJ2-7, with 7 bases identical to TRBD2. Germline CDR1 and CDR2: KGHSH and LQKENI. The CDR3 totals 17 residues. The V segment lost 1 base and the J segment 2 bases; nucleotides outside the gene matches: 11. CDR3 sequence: CASSPHPPGGIAYEQYF. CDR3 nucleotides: TGTGCCAGCTCACCACACCCCCCGGGGGGAATCGCCTACGAGCAGTACTTC. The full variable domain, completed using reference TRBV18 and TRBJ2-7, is NAGVMQNPRHLVRRRGQEARLRCSPMKGHSHVYWYRQLPEEGLKFMVYLQKENIIDESGMPKERFSAEFPKEGPSILRIQQVVRGDSAAYFCASSPHPPGGIAYEQYFGPGTRLTVT.

CDR3 region: CASRGAEGAVANYGYTF. The CDR3 nucleotides read TGTGCCAGCAGAGGAGCGGAGGGCGCGGTAGCTAACTATGGCTACACCTTC. V is TRBV28 and J is TRBJ1-2; D is ambiguous. Germline CDR1 MDHEN, CDR2 SYDVKM. Trimming removed 6 bases at V and 0 bases at J, with 20 bases between. The CDR3 is made up of 17 amino acids.

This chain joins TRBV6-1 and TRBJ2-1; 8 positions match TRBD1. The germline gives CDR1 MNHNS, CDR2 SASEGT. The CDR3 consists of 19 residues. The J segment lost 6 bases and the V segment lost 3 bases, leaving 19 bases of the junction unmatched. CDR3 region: CASSDTGTGGLPESNEQFF. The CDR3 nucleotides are TGTGCCAGCAGTGACACCGGGACAGGAGGGCTCCCTGAATCCAATGAGCAGTTCTTC.

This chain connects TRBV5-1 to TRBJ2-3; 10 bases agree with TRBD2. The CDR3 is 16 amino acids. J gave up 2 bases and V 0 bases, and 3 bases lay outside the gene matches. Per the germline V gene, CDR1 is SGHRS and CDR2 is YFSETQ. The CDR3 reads CASSLGTSGVTDTQYF. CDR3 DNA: TGCGCCAGCAGCTTGGGTACTAGCGGGGTCACAGATACGCAGTATTTT.

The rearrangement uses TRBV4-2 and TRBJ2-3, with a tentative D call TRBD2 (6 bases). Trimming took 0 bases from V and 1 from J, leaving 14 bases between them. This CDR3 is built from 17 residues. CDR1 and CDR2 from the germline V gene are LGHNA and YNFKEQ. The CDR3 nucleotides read TGTGCCAGCAGCCAAGATCAGGTCGCTAGCGGCACAGATACGCAGTATTTT. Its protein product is CASSQDQVASGTDTQYF.

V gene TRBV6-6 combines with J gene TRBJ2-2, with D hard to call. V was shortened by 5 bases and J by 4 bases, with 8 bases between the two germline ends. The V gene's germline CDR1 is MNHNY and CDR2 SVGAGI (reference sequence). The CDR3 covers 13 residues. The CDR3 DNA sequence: TGTGCCAGCAGTCCCACGAGCACCGGGGAGCTGTTTTTT. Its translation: CASSPTSTGELFF.

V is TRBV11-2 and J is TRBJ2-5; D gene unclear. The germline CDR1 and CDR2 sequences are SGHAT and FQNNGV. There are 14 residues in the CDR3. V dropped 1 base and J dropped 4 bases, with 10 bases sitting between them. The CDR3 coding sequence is TGTGCCAGCAGCTTAGGTCTGTCGCGAGAGACCCAGTACTTC. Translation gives CASSLGLSRETQYF.

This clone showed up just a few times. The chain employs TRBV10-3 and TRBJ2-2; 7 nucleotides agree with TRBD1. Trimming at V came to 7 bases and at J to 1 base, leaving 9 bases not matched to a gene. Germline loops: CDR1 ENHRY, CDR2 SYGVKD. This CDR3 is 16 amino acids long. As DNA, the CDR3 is TGTGCCATCACTAACCACAGGGGCCTGAACACCGGGGAGCTGTTTTTT. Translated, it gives CAITNHRGLNTGELFF.

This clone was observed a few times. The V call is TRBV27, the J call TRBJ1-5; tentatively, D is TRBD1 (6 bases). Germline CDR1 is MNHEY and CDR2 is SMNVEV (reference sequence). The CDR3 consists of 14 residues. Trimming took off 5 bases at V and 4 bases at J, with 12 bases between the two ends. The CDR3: CASSLVRGNQPQHF. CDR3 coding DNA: TGTGCCAGCAGTCTTGTGAGGGGGAATCAGCCCCAGCATTTT.

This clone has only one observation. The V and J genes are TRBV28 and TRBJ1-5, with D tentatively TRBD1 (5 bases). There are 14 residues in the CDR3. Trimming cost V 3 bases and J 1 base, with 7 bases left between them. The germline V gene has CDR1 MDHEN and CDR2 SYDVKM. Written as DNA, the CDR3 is TGTGCCAGCAGTTTGCGGGGGAGCAATCAGCCCCAGCATTTT. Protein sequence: CASSLRGSNQPQHF.

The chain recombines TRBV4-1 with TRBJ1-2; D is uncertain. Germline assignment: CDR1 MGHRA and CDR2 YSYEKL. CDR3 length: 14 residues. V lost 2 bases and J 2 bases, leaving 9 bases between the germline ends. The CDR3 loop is CASSQSGGNYGYTF. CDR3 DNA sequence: TGCGCCAGCAGCCAAAGCGGAGGGAACTATGGCTACACCTTC.

CDR3 bases: TGCAGCGTTGTAACAGGGGGCAATGGCTACACCTTC. Amino acids: CSVVTGGNGYTF. The chain employs TRBV29-1 and TRBJ1-2; 9 nucleotides agree with TRBD1. CDR1 and CDR2 (germline): SQVTM, ANQGSEA. Unmatched junction bases numbered 3, after V lost 4 bases and J lost 6 bases. The CDR3 has 12 amino acids.